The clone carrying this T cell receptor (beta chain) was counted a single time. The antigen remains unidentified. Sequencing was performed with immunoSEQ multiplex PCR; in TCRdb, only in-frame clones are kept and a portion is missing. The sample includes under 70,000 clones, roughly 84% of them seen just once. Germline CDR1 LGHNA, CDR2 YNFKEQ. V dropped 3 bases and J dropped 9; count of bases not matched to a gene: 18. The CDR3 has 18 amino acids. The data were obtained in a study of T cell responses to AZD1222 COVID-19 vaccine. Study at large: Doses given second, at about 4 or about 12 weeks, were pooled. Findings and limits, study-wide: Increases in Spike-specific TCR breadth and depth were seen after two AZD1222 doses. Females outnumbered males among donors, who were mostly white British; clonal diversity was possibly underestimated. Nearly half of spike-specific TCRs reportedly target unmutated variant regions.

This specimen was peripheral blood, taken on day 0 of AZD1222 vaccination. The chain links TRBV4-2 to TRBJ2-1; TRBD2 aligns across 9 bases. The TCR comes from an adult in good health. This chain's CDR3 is CASSQGISGTSLYAEQFF. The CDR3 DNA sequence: TGTGCCAGCAGCCAGGGAATTTCCGGGACTAGCTTGTATGCTGAGCAGTTCTTC.